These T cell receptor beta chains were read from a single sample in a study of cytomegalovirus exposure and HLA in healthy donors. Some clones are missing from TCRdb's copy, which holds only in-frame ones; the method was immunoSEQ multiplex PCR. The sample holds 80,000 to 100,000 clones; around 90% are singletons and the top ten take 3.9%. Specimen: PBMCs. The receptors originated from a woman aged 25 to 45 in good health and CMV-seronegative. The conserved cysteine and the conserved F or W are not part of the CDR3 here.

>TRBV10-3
AIKNRTYEQY
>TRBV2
ASSGGPSYEQY
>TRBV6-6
ASRGQGSNEQF
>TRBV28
ASSVPGDRSYEQY
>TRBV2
ASSEGAQGAYGYT
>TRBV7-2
ASSATGTGDGYT
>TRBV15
ATSAQQSGYLYNEQF
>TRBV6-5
ASTSGTSEYNEQF
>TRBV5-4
ASSAGGTGELF
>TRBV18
ASSPITAVSGANVLT
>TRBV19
ASSIKGQGETQY
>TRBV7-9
ASSQQGATEAF
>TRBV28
ASRPPGLSGIYEQY
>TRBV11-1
ARRPRVGRAWEETQY
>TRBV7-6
ASSLASSYEQY
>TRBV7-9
ASSKVGQGEIYT
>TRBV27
ASSSPGAGGPLTQY
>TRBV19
ASSISGISNEQF